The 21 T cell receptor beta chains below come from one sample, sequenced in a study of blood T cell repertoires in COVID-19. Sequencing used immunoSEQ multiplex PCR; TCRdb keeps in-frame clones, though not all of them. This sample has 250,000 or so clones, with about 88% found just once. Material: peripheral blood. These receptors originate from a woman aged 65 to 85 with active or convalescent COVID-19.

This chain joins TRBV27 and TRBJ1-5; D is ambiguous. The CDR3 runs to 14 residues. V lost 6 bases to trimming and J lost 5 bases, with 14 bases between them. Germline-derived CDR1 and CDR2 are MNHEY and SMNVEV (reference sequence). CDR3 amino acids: CASRPEGWDQPQHF. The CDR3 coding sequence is TGTGCCAGCAGGCCCGAGGGATGGGATCAGCCCCAGCATTTT.

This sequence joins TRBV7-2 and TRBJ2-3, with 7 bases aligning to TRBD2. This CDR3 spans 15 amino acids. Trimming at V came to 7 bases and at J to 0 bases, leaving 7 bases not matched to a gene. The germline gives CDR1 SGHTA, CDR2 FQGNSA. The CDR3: CASTLAAFSTDTQYF. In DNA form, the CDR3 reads TGTGCCAGCACCCTAGCGGCCTTTAGCACAGATACGCAGTATTTT.

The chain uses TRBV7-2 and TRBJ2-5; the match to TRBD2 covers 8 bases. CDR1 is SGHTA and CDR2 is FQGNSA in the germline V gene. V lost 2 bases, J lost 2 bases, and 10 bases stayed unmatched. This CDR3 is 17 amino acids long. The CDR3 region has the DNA TGTGCCAGCAGCTTACCGCGGGGTAGCGGGACGCAAGAGACCCAGTACTTC. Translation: CASSLPRGSGTQETQYF.

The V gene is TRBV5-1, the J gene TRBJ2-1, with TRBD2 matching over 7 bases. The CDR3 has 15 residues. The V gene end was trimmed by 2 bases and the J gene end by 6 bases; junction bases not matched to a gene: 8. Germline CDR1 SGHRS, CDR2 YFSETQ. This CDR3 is CASSFMRGFPNEQFF. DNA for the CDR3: TGCGCCAGCAGCTTCATGCGGGGGTTCCCCAATGAGCAGTTCTTC.

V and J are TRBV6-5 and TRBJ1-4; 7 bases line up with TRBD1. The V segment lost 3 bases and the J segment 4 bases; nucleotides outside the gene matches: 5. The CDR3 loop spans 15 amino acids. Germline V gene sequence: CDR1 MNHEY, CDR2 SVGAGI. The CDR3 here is CASSYGTAFNEKLFF. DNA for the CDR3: TGTGCCAGCAGTTATGGGACAGCCTTTAATGAAAAACTGTTTTTT.

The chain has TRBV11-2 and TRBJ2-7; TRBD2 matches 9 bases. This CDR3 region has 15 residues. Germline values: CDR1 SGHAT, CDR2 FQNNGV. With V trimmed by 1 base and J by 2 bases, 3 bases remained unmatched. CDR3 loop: CASSLGLAGPYEQYF. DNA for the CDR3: TGTGCCAGCAGCTTAGGGCTAGCGGGGCCCTACGAGCAGTACTTC.

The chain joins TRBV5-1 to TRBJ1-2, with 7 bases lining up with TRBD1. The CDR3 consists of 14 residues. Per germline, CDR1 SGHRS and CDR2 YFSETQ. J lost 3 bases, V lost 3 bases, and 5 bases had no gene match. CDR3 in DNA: TGCGCCAGCAGCTGGACTACAGGGGACTATGGCTACACCTTC. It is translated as CASSWTTGDYGYTF. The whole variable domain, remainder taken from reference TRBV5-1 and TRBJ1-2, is KAGVTQTPRYLIKTRGQQVTLSCSPISGHRSVSWYQQTPGQGLQFLFEYFSETQRNKGNFPGRFSGRQFSNSRSEMNVSTLELGDSALYLCASSWTTGDYGYTFGSGTRLTVV.

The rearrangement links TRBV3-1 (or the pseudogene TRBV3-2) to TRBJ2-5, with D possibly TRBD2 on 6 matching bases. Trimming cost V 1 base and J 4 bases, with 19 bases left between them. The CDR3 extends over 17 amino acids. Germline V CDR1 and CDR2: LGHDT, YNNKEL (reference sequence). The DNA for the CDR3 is TGTGCCAGCAGCCAAGGGATTACGAGCGGGCGGGTAGAGACCCAGTACTTC. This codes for CASSQGITSGRVETQYF.

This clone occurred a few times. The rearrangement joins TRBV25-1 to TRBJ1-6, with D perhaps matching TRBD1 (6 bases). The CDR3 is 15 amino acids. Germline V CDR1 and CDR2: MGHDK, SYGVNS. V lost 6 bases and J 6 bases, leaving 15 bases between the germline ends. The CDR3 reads CASRPITGTNSPLHF. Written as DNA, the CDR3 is TGTGCCAGCAGGCCCATCACAGGGACTAATTCACCCCTCCACTTT.

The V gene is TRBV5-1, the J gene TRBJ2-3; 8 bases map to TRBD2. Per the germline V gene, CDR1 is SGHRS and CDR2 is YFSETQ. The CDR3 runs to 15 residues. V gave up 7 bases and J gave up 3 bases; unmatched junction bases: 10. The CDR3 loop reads CASWRGTSLTDTQYF. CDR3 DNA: TGCGCCAGCTGGAGGGGGACTAGTCTTACAGATACGCAGTATTTT.

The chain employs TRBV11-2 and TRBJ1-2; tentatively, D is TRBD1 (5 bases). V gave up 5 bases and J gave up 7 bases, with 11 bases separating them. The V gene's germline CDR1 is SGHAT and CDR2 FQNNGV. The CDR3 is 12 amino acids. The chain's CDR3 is CASSHRGFGYTF. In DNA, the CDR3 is TGTGCCAGCAGCCATAGGGGCTTTGGCTACACCTTC.

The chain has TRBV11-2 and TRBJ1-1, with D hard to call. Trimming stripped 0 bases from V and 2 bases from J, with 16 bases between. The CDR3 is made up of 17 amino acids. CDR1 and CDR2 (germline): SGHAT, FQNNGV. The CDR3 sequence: CASSLDPGITANTEAFF. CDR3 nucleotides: TGTGCCAGCAGCTTAGATCCAGGCATAACAGCAAACACTGAAGCTTTCTTT.

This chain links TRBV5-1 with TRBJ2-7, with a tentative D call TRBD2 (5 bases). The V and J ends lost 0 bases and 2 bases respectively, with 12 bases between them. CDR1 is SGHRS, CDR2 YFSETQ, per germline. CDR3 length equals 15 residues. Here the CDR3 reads CASSLGVGSPYEQYF. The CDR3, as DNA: TGCGCCAGCAGCTTGGGGGTAGGGAGCCCCTACGAGCAGTACTTC.

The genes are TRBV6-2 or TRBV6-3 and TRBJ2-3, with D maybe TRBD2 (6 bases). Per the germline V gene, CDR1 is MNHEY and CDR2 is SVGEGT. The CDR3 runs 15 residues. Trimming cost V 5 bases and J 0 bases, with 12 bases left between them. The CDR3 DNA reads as TGTGCCAGCAGTCCGGGACTCCCGAGCACAGATACGCAGTATTTT. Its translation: CASSPGLPSTDTQYF.

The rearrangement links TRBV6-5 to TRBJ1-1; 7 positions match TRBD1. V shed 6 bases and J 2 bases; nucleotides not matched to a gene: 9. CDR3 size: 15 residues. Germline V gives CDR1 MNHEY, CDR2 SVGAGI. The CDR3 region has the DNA TGTGCCAGCAGAGGGGGCGCGAGGTTCAACACTGAAGCTTTCTTT. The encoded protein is CASRGGARFNTEAFF.

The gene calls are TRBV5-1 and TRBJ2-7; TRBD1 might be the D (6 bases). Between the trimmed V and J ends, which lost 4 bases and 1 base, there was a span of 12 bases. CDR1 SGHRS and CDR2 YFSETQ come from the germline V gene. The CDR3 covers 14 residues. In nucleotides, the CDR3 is TGCGCCAGCAGCCTTCGTCAGGGGTCCTACGAGCAGTACTTC. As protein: CASSLRQGSYEQYF. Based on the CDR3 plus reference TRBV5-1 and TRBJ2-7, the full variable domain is KAGVTQTPRYLIKTRGQQVTLSCSPISGHRSVSWYQQTPGQGLQFLFEYFSETQRNKGNFPGRFSGRQFSNSRSEMNVSTLELGDSALYLCASSLRQGSYEQYFGPGTRLTVT.

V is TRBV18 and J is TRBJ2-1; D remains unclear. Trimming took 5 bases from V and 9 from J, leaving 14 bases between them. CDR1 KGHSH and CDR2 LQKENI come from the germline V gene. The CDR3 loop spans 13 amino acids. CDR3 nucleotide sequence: TGTGCCAGCTCATCCTTCATGGTGAGTGAGCAGTTCTTC. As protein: CASSSFMVSEQFF.

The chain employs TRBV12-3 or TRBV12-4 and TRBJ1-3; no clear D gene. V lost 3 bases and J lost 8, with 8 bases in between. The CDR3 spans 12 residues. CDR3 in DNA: TGTGCCAGCAGTTTTTCACGAGACACCATATATTTT. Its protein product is CASSFSRDTIYF.

Here the CDR3 DNA reads TGCGCCAGCAGCCAAGAGTGGGGCGGCTACACCTTC. This translates into CASSQEWGGYTF. The genes are TRBV4-1 and TRBJ1-2; D perhaps matches TRBD1 (5 bases). V was cut by 0 bases and J by 8 bases, with 7 bases left in between. The CDR3 is 12 amino acids. Germline V gene sequence: CDR1 MGHRA, CDR2 YSYEKL.

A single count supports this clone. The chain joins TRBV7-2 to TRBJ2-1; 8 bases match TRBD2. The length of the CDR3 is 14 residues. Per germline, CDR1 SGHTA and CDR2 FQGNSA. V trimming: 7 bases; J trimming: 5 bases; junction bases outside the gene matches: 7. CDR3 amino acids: CASTRGGRDNEQFF. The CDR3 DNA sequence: TGTGCCAGCACTCGGGGGGGCAGAGACAATGAGCAGTTCTTC.

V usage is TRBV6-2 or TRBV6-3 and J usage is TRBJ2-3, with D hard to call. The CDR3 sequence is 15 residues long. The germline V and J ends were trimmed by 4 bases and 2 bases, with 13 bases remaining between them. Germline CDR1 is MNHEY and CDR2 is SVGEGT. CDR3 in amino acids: CASSSHQPLTDTQYF. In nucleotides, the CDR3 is TGTGCCAGCAGTTCACACCAACCTCTCACAGATACGCAGTATTTT.